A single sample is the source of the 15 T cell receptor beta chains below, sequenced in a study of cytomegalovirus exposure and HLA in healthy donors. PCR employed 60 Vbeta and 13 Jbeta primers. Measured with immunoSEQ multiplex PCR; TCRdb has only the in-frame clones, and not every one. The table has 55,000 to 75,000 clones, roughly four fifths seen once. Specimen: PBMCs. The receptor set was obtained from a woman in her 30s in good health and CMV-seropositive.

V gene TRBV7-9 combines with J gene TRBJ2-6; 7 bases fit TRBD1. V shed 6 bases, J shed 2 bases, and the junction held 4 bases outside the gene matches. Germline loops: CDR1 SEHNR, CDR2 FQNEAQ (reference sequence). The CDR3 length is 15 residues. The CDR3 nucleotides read TGTGCCAGCAGGAAGACAGGGACTGGGGCCAACGTCCTGACTTTC. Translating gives CASRKTGTGANVLTF. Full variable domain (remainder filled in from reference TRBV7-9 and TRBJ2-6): DTGVSQNPRHKITKRGQNVTFRCDPISEHNRLYWYRQTLGQGPEFLTYFQNEAQLEKSRLLSDRFSAERPKGSFSTLEIQRTEQGDSAMYLCASRKTGTGANVLTFGAGSRLTVL.

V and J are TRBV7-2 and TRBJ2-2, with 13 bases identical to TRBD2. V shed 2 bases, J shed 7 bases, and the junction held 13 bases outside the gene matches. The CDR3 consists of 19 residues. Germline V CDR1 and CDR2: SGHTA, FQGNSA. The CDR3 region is CASSLSTLAGGPRIGELFF. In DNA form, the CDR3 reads TGTGCCAGCAGCTTATCCACACTAGCGGGAGGGCCACGCATCGGGGAGCTGTTTTTT. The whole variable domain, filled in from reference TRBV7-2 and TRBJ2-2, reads GAGVSQSPSNKVTEKGKDVELRCDPISGHTALYWYRQSLGQGLEFLIYFQGNSAPDKSGLPSDRFSAERTGGSVSTLTIQRTQQEDSAVYLCASSLSTLAGGPRIGELFFGEGSRLTVL.

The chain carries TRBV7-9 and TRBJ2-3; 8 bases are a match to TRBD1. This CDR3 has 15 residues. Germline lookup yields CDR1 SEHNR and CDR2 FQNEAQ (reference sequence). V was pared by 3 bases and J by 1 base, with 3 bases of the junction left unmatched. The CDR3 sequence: CASSLQGAGTDTQYF. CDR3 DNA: TGTGCCAGCAGCTTGCAGGGGGCCGGCACAGATACGCAGTATTTT.

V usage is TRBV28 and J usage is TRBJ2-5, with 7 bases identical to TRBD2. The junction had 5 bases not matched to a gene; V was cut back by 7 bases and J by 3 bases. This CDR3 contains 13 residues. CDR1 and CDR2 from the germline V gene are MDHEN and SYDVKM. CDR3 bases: TGTGCCAGCATCTCTGGGGGGGAAGAGACCCAGTACTTC. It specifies CASISGGEETQYF.

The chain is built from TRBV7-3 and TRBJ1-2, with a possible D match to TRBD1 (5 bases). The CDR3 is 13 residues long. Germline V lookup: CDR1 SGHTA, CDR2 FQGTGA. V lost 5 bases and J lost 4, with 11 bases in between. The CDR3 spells CASSEQEGYGYTF. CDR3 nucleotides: TGTGCCAGCAGCGAACAGGAGGGCTATGGCTACACCTTC.

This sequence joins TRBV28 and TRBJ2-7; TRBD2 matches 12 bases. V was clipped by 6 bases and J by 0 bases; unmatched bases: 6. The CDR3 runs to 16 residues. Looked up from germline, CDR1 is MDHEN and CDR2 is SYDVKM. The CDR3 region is CASRLAGGLDSYEQYF. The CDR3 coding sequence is TGTGCCAGCAGGCTAGCGGGAGGGCTTGACTCCTACGAGCAGTACTTC.

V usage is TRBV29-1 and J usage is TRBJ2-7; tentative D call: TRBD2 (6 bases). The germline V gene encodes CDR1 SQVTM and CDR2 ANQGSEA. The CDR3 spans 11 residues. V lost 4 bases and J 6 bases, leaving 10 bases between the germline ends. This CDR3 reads CSVGGGVEQYF. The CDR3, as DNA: TGCAGCGTTGGAGGAGGGGTCGAGCAGTACTTC.

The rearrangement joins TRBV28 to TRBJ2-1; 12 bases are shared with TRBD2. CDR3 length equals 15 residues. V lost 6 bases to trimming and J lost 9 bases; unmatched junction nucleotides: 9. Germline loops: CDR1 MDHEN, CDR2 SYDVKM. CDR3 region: CASSPTRLAGAEQFF. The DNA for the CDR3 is TGTGCCAGCAGCCCAACCCGACTAGCGGGAGCTGAGCAGTTCTTC.

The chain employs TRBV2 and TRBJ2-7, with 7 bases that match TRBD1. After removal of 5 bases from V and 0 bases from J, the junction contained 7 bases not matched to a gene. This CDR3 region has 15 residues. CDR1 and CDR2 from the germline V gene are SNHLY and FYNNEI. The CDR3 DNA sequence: TGTGCCAGCAGTCGCCAGGGGGTGGCCTCCTACGAGCAGTACTTC. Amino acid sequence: CASSRQGVASYEQYF. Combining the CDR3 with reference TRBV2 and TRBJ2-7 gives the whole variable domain EPEVTQTPSHQVTQMGQEVILRCVPISNHLYFYWYRQILGQKVEFLVSFYNNEISEKSEIFDDQFSVERPDGSNFTLKIRSTKLEDSAMYFCASSRQGVASYEQYFGPGTRLTVT.

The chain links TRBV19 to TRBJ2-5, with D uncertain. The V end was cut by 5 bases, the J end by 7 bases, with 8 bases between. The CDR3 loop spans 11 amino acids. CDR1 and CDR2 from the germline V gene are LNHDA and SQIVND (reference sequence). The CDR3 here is CASSGGRTQYF. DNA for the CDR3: TGTGCCAGTAGTGGTGGGCGGACCCAGTACTTC.

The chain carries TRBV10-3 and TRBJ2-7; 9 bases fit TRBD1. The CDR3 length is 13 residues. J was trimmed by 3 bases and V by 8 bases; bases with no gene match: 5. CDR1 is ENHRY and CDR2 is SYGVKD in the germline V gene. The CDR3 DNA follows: TGTGCCATCGACCAGGGACAGGGCTACGAGCAGTACTTC. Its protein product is CAIDQGQGYEQYF.

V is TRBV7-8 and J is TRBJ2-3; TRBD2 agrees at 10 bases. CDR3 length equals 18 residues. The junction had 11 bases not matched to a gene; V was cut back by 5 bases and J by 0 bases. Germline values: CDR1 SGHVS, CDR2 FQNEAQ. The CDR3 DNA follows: TGTGCCAGCAGCCGCGACTCACGACTAGCGGGTAGCACAGATACGCAGTATTTT. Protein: CASSRDSRLAGSTDTQYF.

The CDR3 sequence is CASSLGPGYGYTF. CDR3 DNA: TGTGCCAGCAGTTTAGGGCCTGGATATGGCTACACCTTC. The chain has TRBV27 and TRBJ1-2; the D is unclear. This CDR3 is built from 13 residues. Germline-derived CDR1 and CDR2 are MNHEY and SMNVEV (reference sequence). V was trimmed by 2 bases and J by 5 bases, leaving 9 bases between them.

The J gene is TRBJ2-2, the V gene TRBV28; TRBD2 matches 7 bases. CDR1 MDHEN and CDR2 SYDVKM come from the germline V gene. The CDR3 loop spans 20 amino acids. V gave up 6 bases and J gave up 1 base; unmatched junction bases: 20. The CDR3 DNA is TGTGCCAGCAGCCCCACCCCTAGGGTGGCTAGCGGAGAGAACACCGGGGAGCTGTTTTTT. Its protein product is CASSPTPRVASGENTGELFF.

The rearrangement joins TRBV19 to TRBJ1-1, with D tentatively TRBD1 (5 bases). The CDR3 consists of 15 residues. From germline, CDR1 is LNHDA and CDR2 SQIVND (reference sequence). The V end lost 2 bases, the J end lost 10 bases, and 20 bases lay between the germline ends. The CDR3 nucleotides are TGTGCCAGTAGTATAAGGGCAGGGATAAAAATTGGAGCTTTCTTT. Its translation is CASSIRAGIKIGAFF.